One sample yielded the 31 T cell receptor beta chains listed below, sequenced in a study of spatial heterogeneity in lung cancer. TCRdb used MiXCR to reprocess the 5' RACE reads, holding one entry per CDR3 protein. Of 40,000 to 50,000 distinct CDR3 sequences listed, 10% to 13% are singletons. Time point indicated: blood at routine non-recurrence follow-up after resection. Source: PBMCs, taken at follow-up. All receptors come from a female donor with early-stage non-small cell lung cancer.

The CDR3 here is CASSLRLRNTEAFF. The CDR3 DNA reads TGTGCCAGCAGCTTAAGGTTGCGGAACACTGAAGCTTTCTTT. The genes are TRBV7-8 and TRBJ1-1; D is unclear. The germline CDR1 and CDR2 sequences are SGHVS and FQNEAQ. V was trimmed by 2 bases and J by 1 base, leaving 8 bases between them. The CDR3 runs to 14 residues.

The chain joins TRBV9 to TRBJ2-1; TRBD2 might be the D (6 bases). This CDR3 contains 14 residues. Germline loops: CDR1 SGDLS, CDR2 YYNGEE. The V end lost 1 base, the J end lost 9 bases, and 14 bases lay between the germline ends. The chain's CDR3 is CASSVIAADGEQFF. Written as DNA, the CDR3 is TGTGCCAGCAGCGTAATAGCGGCCGATGGTGAGCAGTTCTTC.

This clonotype was counted only a few times. At one end the junction does not follow the germline gene, possibly because of a read error. The chain carries TRBV7-7 and TRBJ2-3; D is possibly TRBD2 (6 bases). Germline assignment: CDR1 SSHAT and CDR2 FNYEAQ (reference sequence). CDR3 length: 14 residues. CDR3 loop: CASSLDSGADTQYF. The DNA for the CDR3 is TGTGCTAGCAGCTTAGATTCGGGGGCAGATACGCAGTATTTT.

This clonotype was seen many times. The rearrangement links TRBV29-1 to TRBJ2-3; TRBD1 matches 7 bases. The germline V gene encodes CDR1 SQVTM and CDR2 ANQGSEA. CDR3 length: 14 residues. The trim removed 5 bases at V and 1 base at J, leaving 6 bases unmatched. DNA of the CDR3: TGCAGCGTTCAGGGACAGAGGCGCACAGATACGCAGTATTTT. Translation: CSVQGQRRTDTQYF.

J is TRBJ2-7 and V is TRBV6-5; TRBD1 is a possible D gene (6 bases). The V end lost 5 bases, the J end lost 2 bases, and 10 bases lay between the germline ends. This CDR3 is 13 amino acids long. The germline V gene encodes CDR1 MNHEY and CDR2 SVGAGI. The CDR3 reads CASSNRQAYEQYF. For the CDR3, the DNA is TGTGCCAGCAGTAACAGACAGGCCTACGAGCAGTACTTC.

Only a few counts were recorded for this clonotype. The chain couples TRBV12-3 or TRBV12-4 to TRBJ2-7, with D possibly matching TRBD2 (6 bases). The CDR3 length is 17 residues. V was shortened by 4 bases and J by 3 bases, with 22 bases between the two germline ends. Here the CDR3 reads CASSSGGLLRGFYEQYF. Written as DNA, the CDR3 is TGTGCCAGCAGTTCCGGGGGACTCCTCCGGGGGTTCTACGAGCAGTACTTC.

V is TRBV5-1 and J is TRBJ1-6, with D maybe TRBD1 (6 bases). Germline V gene lookup returns CDR1 SGHRS and CDR2 YFSETQ. The CDR3 contains 14 residues. V gave up 4 bases and J gave up 8 bases, with 13 bases separating them. CDR3 in DNA: TGCGCCAGCAGCCGTACAGGGTTTGATTCACCCCTCCACTTT. Its protein product is CASSRTGFDSPLHF.

By frequency in the sample, this clonotype is medium-sized. The rearrangement uses TRBV3-1 and TRBJ1-1; D unclear. The CDR3 extends over 11 amino acids. Per germline, CDR1 LGHDT and CDR2 YNNKEL (reference sequence). Trimming took 6 bases from V and 5 from J, leaving 7 bases between them. CDR3 coding DNA: TGTGCCAGCAGGCGAGGGACTGAAGCTTTCTTT. It encodes CASRRGTEAFF.

The chain carries TRBV11-2 and TRBJ2-7; a possible D gene is TRBD2 (6 bases). Trimming removed 2 bases from V and 0 bases from J, with 11 bases in between. CDR3 length: 15 amino acids. The germline V gene encodes CDR1 SGHAT and CDR2 FQNNGV. This chain's CDR3 is CASSLSVGGSYEQYF. The CDR3 nucleotides are TGTGCCAGCAGCTTATCGGTCGGGGGCTCCTACGAGCAGTACTTC.

The table lists this clonotype with many counts. V and J are TRBV4-1 and TRBJ2-1, with D uncertain. Germline CDR1 is MGHRA and CDR2 is YSYEKL. V gave up 0 bases and J gave up 6 bases, with 6 bases separating them. CDR3 size: 13 residues. The chain's CDR3 is CASSQEKGNEQFF. The CDR3 nucleotides read TGCGCCAGCAGCCAAGAAAAGGGCAATGAGCAGTTCTTC.

J is TRBJ2-7 and V is TRBV2; D may match TRBD1 or TRBD2 (5 bases each). Germline CDR1 and CDR2: SNHLY and FYNNEI. V was pared by 1 base and J by 0 bases, with 13 bases between. The CDR3 has 16 amino acids. As DNA, the CDR3 is TGTGCCAGCAGTGAAGTGGGGGTCACAAGCTCCTACGAGCAGTACTTC. It is translated as CASSEVGVTSSYEQYF.

The gene calls are TRBV12-3 or TRBV12-4 and TRBJ1-1; D may be TRBD1 (5 bases). Trimming stripped 1 base from V and 3 bases from J, with 9 bases between. This CDR3 contains 14 residues. CDR3 protein: CASSLVGGDTEAFF. Here the CDR3 DNA reads TGTGCCAGCAGTTTAGTGGGGGGGGACACTGAAGCTTTCTTT.

This clonotype was detected many times. V and J are TRBV5-1 and TRBJ2-4; perhaps TRBD1 as D (6 bases). Germline CDR1 is SGHRS and CDR2 is YFSETQ. Trimming stripped 4 bases from V and 1 base from J, with 18 bases between. The CDR3 runs to 17 residues. CDR3 nucleotide sequence: TGCGCCAGCAGCCTAGATCCTTTACAGGGTGCCAAAAACATTCAGTACTTC. Its protein is CASSLDPLQGAKNIQYF.

This clonotype was detected a few times. This chain connects TRBV10-3 to TRBJ2-5; 14 bases align to TRBD2. There are 15 residues in the CDR3. CDR1 is ENHRY, CDR2 SYGVKD, per germline. J was trimmed by 9 bases and V by 4 bases; bases with no gene match: 7. The CDR3 DNA reads TGTGCCATCAGTGGGACTAGCGGGGGGCCTGCCTCCCAGTACTTC. This translates into CAISGTSGGPASQYF.

The sample holds a few counts of this clonotype. This chain joins TRBV2 and TRBJ2-1; 8 nucleotides agree with TRBD2. Germline V gives CDR1 SNHLY, CDR2 FYNNEI. The CDR3 covers 16 residues. J lost 7 bases, V lost 7 bases, and 15 bases had no gene match. CDR3 bases: TGTGCCAGCAACATCCTGGCCCGGGGGGGAAGAAATGAGCAGTTCTTC. Its translation is CASNILARGGRNEQFF.

This clonotype was detected only a few times. This sequence joins TRBV15 and TRBJ2-3, with D possibly TRBD2 on 5 matching bases. This CDR3 comprises 15 residues. V shed 0 bases and J shed 5 bases, with 12 bases lying between them. Germline V lookup: CDR1 LNHNV, CDR2 YYDKDF (reference sequence). In DNA form, the CDR3 reads TGTGCCACCAGCAGAGATCTCGGAGGTGGAGATACGCAGTATTTT. Amino acid sequence: CATSRDLGGGDTQYF. The complete variable domain, with remaining parts taken from reference TRBV15 and TRBJ2-3, reads DAMVIQNPRYQVTQFGKPVTLSCSQTLNHNVMYWYQQKSSQAPKLLFHYYDKDFNNEADTPDNFQSRRPNTSFCFLDIRSPGLGDTAMYLCATSRDLGGGDTQYFGPGTRLTVL.

This clonotype appeared many times. The chain is built from TRBV7-9 and TRBJ2-7; no clear D gene. The germline V and J ends were trimmed by 0 bases and 1 base, with 13 bases remaining between them. The CDR3 covers 16 residues. Germline-derived CDR1 and CDR2 are SEHNR and FQNEAQ (reference sequence). The CDR3 DNA is TGTGCCAGCAGCTTAGCGGCCTCCAAGGATTCCTACGAGCAGTACTTC. The encoded protein is CASSLAASKDSYEQYF. The variable domain in full, completed from reference TRBV7-9 and TRBJ2-7, reads DTGVSQNPRHKITKRGQNVTFRCDPISEHNRLYWYRQTLGQGPEFLTYFQNEAQLEKSRLLSDRFSAERPKGSFSTLEIQRTEQGDSAMYLCASSLAASKDSYEQYFGPGTRLTVT.

This clonotype was picked up many times. The DNA for the CDR3 is TGTGCCAGCAGTGCAGGAGGCCAGTATCAGCCCCAGCATTTT. The encoded protein is CASSAGGQYQPQHF. The chain couples TRBV6-1 to TRBJ1-5; D ambiguous. CDR3 size: 14 residues. Germline CDR1 MNHNS, CDR2 SASEGT. Trimming removed 4 bases at V and 5 bases at J, with 12 bases between.

As to this clonotype: A much larger clone lies a single base off, so this may be a read error. The V and J genes are TRBV25-1 and TRBJ2-5; 7 nucleotides line up with TRBD1. CDR1 and CDR2 from the germline V gene are MGHDK and SYGVNS. This CDR3 has 14 residues. The CDR3 nucleotides are TGTGTCAGCAGCCGGGACAGAATCCAAGAGACCCAGTACTTC. Protein: CVSSRDRIQETQYF.

This clonotype was found a few times. The chain uses TRBV7-2 and TRBJ2-7, with TRBD2 matching over 7 bases. The CDR3 is made up of 14 amino acids. V lost 5 bases to trimming and J lost 2 bases; unmatched junction nucleotides: 6. Looked up from germline, CDR1 is SGHTA and CDR2 is FQGNSA. The CDR3 bases are TGTGCCAGCAGCCGGGACTACCCGCCCTACGAGCAGTACTTC. It translates to CASSRDYPPYEQYF.

In its sample, this clonotype was seen many times. V and J are TRBV3-1 and TRBJ2-2; D is unclear. CDR3 length: 11 amino acids. The germline V gene encodes CDR1 LGHDT and CDR2 YNNKEL (reference sequence). Trimming pared 7 bases from V and 1 base from J, leaving 1 base between. CDR3 nucleotide sequence: TGTGCCAGCATGAACACCGGGGAGCTGTTTTTT. Translating gives CASMNTGELFF.

In this sample, this clonotype turned up many times. The chain has TRBV7-3 and TRBJ1-2; D not resolved. Germline CDR1 SGHTA, CDR2 FQGTGA. There are 12 residues in the CDR3. V shed 5 bases and J shed 4 bases, with 8 bases lying between them. The CDR3 is CASSADSYGYTF. CDR3 DNA: TGTGCCAGCAGCGCCGACTCCTATGGCTACACCTTC.

This clonotype was detected ten times or more. The chain joins TRBV2 to TRBJ2-7; D is uncertain. Germline V gene lookup returns CDR1 SNHLY and CDR2 FYNNEI. This CDR3 spans 15 amino acids. The ends were cut back, 4 bases at V and 0 bases at J, with 13 bases in the middle. The CDR3 here is CASSVEPGRSYEQYF. CDR3 nucleotides: TGTGCCAGCAGTGTAGAGCCTGGCCGCTCCTACGAGCAGTACTTC.

This clonotype was counted many times. The V gene is TRBV12-3 or TRBV12-4, the J gene TRBJ1-1; TRBD1 aligns across 8 bases. J gave up 1 base and V 6 bases, and 4 bases lay outside the gene matches. The CDR3 has 14 amino acids. CDR3 sequence reads: CASRPGQGNTEAFF. Written as DNA, the CDR3 is TGTGCCAGCAGGCCCGGACAGGGGAACACTGAAGCTTTCTTT.

At least ten counts were recorded for this clonotype. This sequence joins TRBV3-1 and TRBJ1-1; no firm D call. Germline V gene sequence: CDR1 LGHDT, CDR2 YNNKEL (reference sequence). The V end lost 1 base, the J end lost 0 bases, and 6 bases lay between the germline ends. The CDR3 is 14 residues long. The CDR3 region is CASSQVGLNTEAFF. CDR3 DNA sequence: TGTGCCAGCAGCCAAGTCGGCTTGAACACTGAAGCTTTCTTT.

The rearrangement joins TRBV28 to TRBJ2-3, with D perhaps TRBD1 (5 bases). The CDR3 length is 12 residues. V was cut by 11 bases and J by 1 base, with 10 bases left in between. Germline V gene sequence: CDR1 MDHEN, CDR2 SYDVKM. CDR3 nucleotide sequence: TGTGCCTTCGGCAGGGGCACAGATACGCAGTATTTT. It translates to CAFGRGTDTQYF.

This clonotype appeared many times. The chain recombines TRBV5-4 with TRBJ2-4; TRBD1 matches at 8 bases. Germline V lookup: CDR1 SGHNT, CDR2 YYREEE (reference sequence). Trimming at V came to 1 base and at J to 5 bases, leaving 5 bases not matched to a gene. The CDR3 runs 15 residues. CDR3 sequence: CASSLRSQGENIQYF. The CDR3, as DNA: TGTGCCAGCAGCTTGCGGTCACAGGGGGAAAACATTCAGTACTTC. Looking up the rest from reference TRBV5-4 and TRBJ2-4 gives the full variable domain: ETGVTQSPTHLIKTRGQQVTLRCSSQSGHNTVSWYQQALGQGPQFIFQYYREEENGRGNFPPRFSGLQFPNYSSELNVNALELDDSALYLCASSLRSQGENIQYFGAGTRLSVL.

At least ten counts were recorded for this clonotype. The chain couples TRBV6-1 to TRBJ1-1, with D possibly matching TRBD1 (5 bases). This CDR3 has 13 residues. The V end was cut by 7 bases, the J end by 1 base, with 10 bases between. Germline V lookup: CDR1 MNHNS, CDR2 SASEGT. CDR3 coding DNA: TGTGCCAGCACTTGGGGACCGAACACTGAAGCTTTCTTT. This encodes CASTWGPNTEAFF.

This clonotype showed up just a few times. The DNA for the CDR3 is TGTGCCAGCAGTCCGAGCGGACAGGGGCCCTACGAGCAGTACTTC. Its protein is CASSPSGQGPYEQYF. The rearrangement links TRBV28 to TRBJ2-7; TRBD1 matches 9 bases. Trimming at V came to 5 bases and at J to 2 bases, leaving 7 bases not matched to a gene. The CDR3 spans 15 residues. Germline values: CDR1 MDHEN, CDR2 SYDVKM.

Concerning this clonotype itself: Mismatch with germline at one junction end may stem from a read error. The chain is built from TRBV12-5 and TRBJ2-1; no clear D gene. This CDR3 region has 12 residues. Germline V gene lookup returns CDR1 LGHNT and CDR2 FRNRAP. The DNA for the CDR3 is TGCGCTAGTGCCCGGGTGGCAAATGAGCAGTTCTTC. This encodes CASARVANEQFF. Full variable domain (rest looked up from reference TRBV12-5 and TRBJ2-1): DARVTQTPRHKVTEMGQEVTMRCQPILGHNTVFWYRQTMMQGLELLAYFRNRAPLDDSGMPKDRFSAEMPDATLATLKIQPSEPRDSAVYFCASARVANEQFFGPGTRLTVL.

This clonotype appeared many times. The chain combines TRBV15 with TRBJ2-2; no reliable D call. CDR1 is LNHNV, CDR2 YYDKDF, per germline (reference sequence). Trimming took off 1 base at V and 8 bases at J, with 14 bases between the two ends. This CDR3 has 15 amino acids. CDR3 bases: TGTGCCACCAGCAGAGGACTGGGGATGAGTGGGGAGCTGTTTTTT. Translated, it gives CATSRGLGMSGELFF.